This T cell receptor beta chain appears in the sequencing data of a study of blood T cell repertoires in COVID-19 (dated by TCRdb to about 2020). Background for the entire study: Collaborator samples came from the United States, Italy and Spain and covered acute and convalescent phases of COVID-19. The prospective study material was composed of cDNA or gDNA derived from T cells, B-cell-depleted T cells, or PBMCs. Deeply sampled blood TCRbeta repertoires from subjects exposed to, actively infected with, or recovered from COVID-19 were included in the dataset. The repertoires were made available in a free public database intended to serve as a resource for research on the immune response to SARS-CoV-2. Samples were obtained from the ongoing ImmuneRACE study (first 160 participants) and from about 1,300 subjects provided by 6 global collaborators. The sample metadata nearly always contained a de-identified subject ID, COVID-19 status, age in years and sex. Where HLA class I and class II types were available, the types were taken from metadata supplied by the sample provider, not from assay-based typing. General findings and caveats noted by the study authors: The quantity of clinical and demographic metadata differed by source and by participant and was supplied without curation.

The immunoSEQ Assay, a bias-controlled multiplex PCR, was used to amplify TCRbeta CDR3 regions from genomic DNA. As for the authors' bioinformatics: The number of nucleated cells in each sample was estimated from the amplification of reference gene primers within the assay. To quantify the absolute abundance of each unique TCRbeta CDR3 rearrangement, sequence reads were collapsed and filtered. For each sample, productive Simpson clonality was calculated by taking the square root of Simpson's diversity index across productive rearrangements. The immuneACCESS repertoire file appears here via TCRdb, limited to in-frame rearrangements. These files lack a portion of the clones; in checked studies, under half of the deficit traces to unresolved V genes, and the cause of the others is not known. D and trimming come from the DNA, and the V and J calls and clone size come from that table. This sample has about 320,000 clones in its table, and 85% of those were observed once. The ten largest clones represent around 1.9% of the sample.

About this clone itself: No antigen is known for it. No much larger clone is present one base from it, and per-base qualities are unavailable.

Taken from the germline V gene (reference sequence), the CDR1 and CDR2 loops are GTSNPN and SVGIG. CDR3 length: 14 amino acids, cysteine to phenylalanine. Just CDR3 DNA is preserved here, 42 bases in frame from base 1. Relative to germline, V is missing 7 bases and J is missing 7 bases, with 8 bases of the junction outside any gene match. Participants in the prospective study were enrolled through a virtual design, were aged 18 to 89 years, and lived in 24 United States geographic areas. To assign participants to cohorts, the prospective study relied on clinical history that participants themselves reported in a screening survey and a study questionnaire. Exposed participants were defined as having been in contact with someone with a PCR-confirmed or clinician-diagnosed COVID-19 case within 2 weeks of study entry. Each participant in the prospective study had whole blood, serum and a nasopharyngeal or oropharyngeal swab collected by mobile phlebotomists. Over a roughly 2-month period, participants in the prospective study had the option of providing additional blood draws and questionnaires. Before DNA extraction, blood samples from the prospective study were shipped at room temperature or frozen.

The sequence joins TRBV30 to TRBJ2-7; 15 central nucleotides agree with TRBD2. Sequenced: PBMCs or T cells enriched from blood (not recorded which). The receptor was isolated from a woman aged 30 to 39 who had been exposed to COVID-19. The CDR3 is CAFRTSGRANEQYF. The nucleotide sequence reads TGTGCCTTCCGGACTAGCGGGAGGGCCAATGAGCAGTACTTC.